This TCR beta chain was recovered during a study of T cell responses to AZD1222 COVID-19 vaccine. Findings and caveats of the study: AZD1222 recipients seropositive at baseline numbered only six. Most donors were white British and more were female, and clonal diversity was possibly underestimated. Among vaccine-associated CD4 TCRs, coverage spanned spike, with dominance at 160-218 and 743-854.

Looked up from germline, CDR1 is SQVTM and CDR2 is ANQGSEA. The CDR3 is 14 residues long. J lost 9 bases, V lost 4 bases, and 7 bases had no gene match. Clones were sequenced by immunoSEQ multiplex PCR, and TCRdb holds only the in-frame ones, with some missing. The sample carries more than 90,000 clones, around 87% recorded once. Concerning this clone: Its antigen is unidentified.

Second-dose intervals of approximately 4 or approximately 12 weeks were pooled. J is TRBJ2-1 and V is TRBV29-1, with TRBD2 matching 12 bases. This receptor was identified in an adult who received the AZD1222 COVID-19 vaccine. The source material was peripheral blood, sampled 28 days after the second AZD1222 dose. DNA of the CDR3: TGCAGCGTTGCGTTTCGACTAGCGGGAGTTGAGCAGTTCTTC. This translates into CSVAFRLAGVEQFF.